The clone carrying this TCR beta chain was seen ten or more times. Sequencing was done on patients that had shown CD8+CD57+ cell expansion by flow cytometry. The template for TCR beta VDJ and CDR3 sequence profiling was genomic DNA. Each CDR3 protein gets one entry after TCRdb re-called the reads with MiXCR. The profile shows roughly 200,000 distinct CDR3 sequences, 65% of them singletons. These data come from a study of CD8+CD57+ T cells in acquired aplastic anemia. V was pared by 5 bases and J by 6 bases, with 7 bases of the junction left unmatched. From germline, CDR1 is SGHVS and CDR2 FQNEAQ. The CDR3 has 14 residues.

Specimen: sorted CD4+, CD8+, or CD8+CD57+ T cells (not recorded which) from PBMCs. V usage is TRBV7-8 and J usage is TRBJ2-1; 7 bases are a match to TRBD1. The TCR originated in a human donor with aplastic anemia. The CDR3 DNA sequence: TGTGCCAGCAGCCCCGGACAGGTGCTCAATGAGCAGTTCTTC. Protein: CASSPGQVLNEQFF. The full variable domain, in which reference TRBV7-8 and TRBJ2-1 provide the parts outside the CDR3, is GAGVSQSPRYKVAKRGQDVALRCDPISGHVSLFWYQQALGQGPEFLTYFQNEAQLDKSGLPSDRFFAERPEGSVSTLKIQRTQQEDSAVYLCASSPGQVLNEQFFGPGTRLTVL.